These T cell receptor beta chains were read from a single sample in a study of CD8+ T cells in alopecia areata. Using immunoSEQ multiplex PCR, the repertoire was profiled, and TCRdb retains in-frame clones only, with some absent. In the table there are over 30,000 clones, about 80% of which are singletons. The source material was NKG2D-low CD8+ T cells sorted from blood. The receptors derive from a human donor with alopecia areata. The CDR3 runs from the conserved cysteine through the conserved F or W. Each record gives: J gene, D gene, V gene, clone size, CDR3 protein, CDR3 DNA. The D gene is left open where the match is weak. The size field is filled for only some rows; it gives once, few, many or a size class.

TRBJ2-3	-	TRBV29-1	-	CSVVIAVTDTQYF	TGCAGCGTTGTTATAGCGGTAACAGATACGCAGTATTTT
TRBJ2-1	TRBD2	TRBV4-2	-	CASSLLAGPYNEQFF	TGTGCCAGCAGCCTACTAGCGGGGCCCTACAATGAGCAGTTCTTC
TRBJ2-3	TRBD2	TRBV6-4	-	CASSPTSGSTDTQYF	TGTGCCAGCAGTCCGACTAGCGGAAGCACAGATACGCAGTATTTT
TRBJ2-7	-	TRBV7-2	-	CASSLGGARTYEQYF	TGTGCCAGCAGCTTAGGGGGGGCCAGGACCTACGAGCAGTACTTC
TRBJ2-7	TRBD1	TRBV7-2	-	CASSSERTGGFSYEQYF	TGTGCCAGCAGCTCGGAAAGGACAGGGGGTTTCTCCTACGAGCAGTACTTC
TRBJ2-5	-	TRBV29-1	once	CSVEFTGILETQYF	TGCAGCGTTGAATTTACAGGGATTCTAGAGACCCAGTACTTC
TRBJ1-1	-	TRBV30	-	CAWSGQPNTEAFF	TGTGCCTGGAGTGGACAGCCGAACACTGAAGCTTTCTTT
TRBJ2-5	-	TRBV9	once	CASSPQRTGQETQYF	TGTGCCAGCAGCCCCCAACGGACGGGTCAAGAGACCCAGTACTTC
TRBJ1-4	-	TRBV29-1	-	CSAFGASTNEKLFF	TGCAGCGCTTTTGGGGCATCGACTAATGAAAAACTGTTTTTT
TRBJ2-7	TRBD1	TRBV7-6	-	CASSLSGGEQYF	TGTGCCAGCAGCTTATCAGGGGGCGAGCAGTACTTC
TRBJ2-1	-	TRBV25-1	-	CASMISGTEYPYNEQFF	TGTGCCAGCATGATCTCCGGGACGGAATACCCCTACAATGAGCAGTTCTTC
TRBJ2-1	-	TRBV5-4	few	CAVSRTGKSNEQFF	TGTGCCGTCAGTCGAACAGGGAAGTCGAATGAGCAGTTCTTC
TRBJ2-7	-	TRBV4-3	-	CASSQDARGFYEQYF	TGCGCCAGCAGCCAAGACGCCAGGGGCTTCTACGAGCAGTACTTC
TRBJ2-3	TRBD1	TRBV5-1	once	CASSQDRGSTDTQYF	TGCGCCAGCAGCCAGGACAGGGGGAGCACAGATACGCAGTATTTT
TRBJ2-2	-	TRBV6-6	-	CASSPRTDITGELFF	TGTGCCAGCAGTCCCCGGACAGATATCACCGGGGAGCTGTTTTTT
TRBJ2-1	-	TRBV30	-	CAWRVESSYNEQFF	TGTGCCTGGAGGGTAGAAAGCTCCTACAATGAGCAGTTCTTC
TRBJ2-7	TRBD1	TRBV7-9	-	CASDGTGTGNEQYF	TGTGCCAGCGACGGCACCGGGACAGGGAATGAGCAGTACTTC